Listed here are 17 T cell receptor beta chains from one sample, sequenced in a study of blood T cell repertoires in COVID-19. Clones were sequenced by immunoSEQ multiplex PCR, and TCRdb holds only the in-frame ones, with some missing. The data hold approximately 200,000 clones, with roughly 84% observed a single time. The sample comprised peripheral blood. The receptors derive from a man aged 40-49 years with acute or convalescent COVID-19.

J is TRBJ2-7 and V is TRBV7-2; the match to TRBD1 covers 10 bases. V was clipped by 5 bases and J by 7 bases; unmatched bases: 11. From germline, CDR1 is SGHTA and CDR2 FQGNSA. This CDR3 comprises 15 residues. CDR3 residues: CASSPRDRGSREQYF. DNA of the CDR3: TGTGCCAGCAGCCCCCGGGACAGGGGTTCACGAGAGCAGTACTTC.

The gene calls are TRBV14 and TRBJ1-2, with 9 bases aligning to TRBD1. CDR3 length: 17 amino acids. Per germline, CDR1 SGHDN and CDR2 FVKESK. The V and J ends lost 2 bases and 4 bases, in that order; junction bases with no gene match: 11. The DNA for the CDR3 is TGTGCCAGCAGCCAACTTGACCGAATGACAGGGGGCTATGGCTACACCTTC. It encodes CASSQLDRMTGGYGYTF. The variable domain in full, completed from reference TRBV14 and TRBJ1-2, reads EAGVTQFPSHSVIEKGQTVTLRCDPISGHDNLYWYRRVMGKEIKFLLHFVKESKQDESGMPNNRFLAERTGGTYSTLKVQPAELEDSGVYFCASSQLDRMTGGYGYTFGSGTRLTVV.

The rearrangement links TRBV2 to TRBJ1-1, with 10 bases identical to TRBD1. The V gene end was trimmed by 8 bases and the J gene end by 0 bases; junction bases not matched to a gene: 6. The CDR3 sequence is 15 residues long. Germline V CDR1 and CDR2: SNHLY, FYNNEI. In nucleotides, the CDR3 is TGTGCCAGCCGCCGGGACAGGGGAATGAACACTGAAGCTTTCTTT. It is translated as CASRRDRGMNTEAFF.

CDR3: CATSKEVGDEQYF. The DNA of the CDR3 is TGTGCCACCAGCAAGGAAGTTGGAGACGAGCAGTACTTC. This sequence joins TRBV15 and TRBJ2-7; the D is unclear. Germline values: CDR1 LNHNV, CDR2 YYDKDF (reference sequence). The V gene lost 4 bases and the J gene lost 5 bases, with 12 bases spanning the gap. The CDR3 contains 13 residues.

The chain employs TRBV5-6 and TRBJ1-3, with D maybe TRBD1 (6 bases). With 2 bases removed from V and 4 bases from J, the gap between germline ends came to 10 bases. CDR3 length: 14 amino acids. CDR1 and CDR2 (germline): SGHDT, YYEEEE. The CDR3 DNA sequence: TGTGCCAGCAGCTTCCAGGGGAGCGGAAACACCATATATTTT. Encoded protein: CASSFQGSGNTIYF.

The chain couples TRBV7-6 to TRBJ2-2, with 13 bases matching TRBD2. CDR3 length: 18 amino acids. CDR1 is SGHVS, CDR2 FNYEAQ, per germline. V was pared by 2 bases and J by 3 bases, with 6 bases of the junction left unmatched. The CDR3 is CASSLSTSGGAHTGELFF. The DNA of the CDR3 is TGTGCCAGCAGCTTATCAACTAGCGGGGGGGCCCACACCGGGGAGCTGTTTTTT.

This rearrangement joins TRBV14 to TRBJ1-1, with a possible D match to TRBD1 (6 bases). V lost 6 bases and J 5 bases, leaving 19 bases between the germline ends. Germline loops: CDR1 SGHDN, CDR2 FVKESK. This CDR3 is built from 15 residues. The CDR3 DNA follows: TGTGCCAGCAGTAGAACAGGGACGGAATTGACTGAAGCTTTCTTT. It is translated as CASSRTGTELTEAFF. The full variable domain, its missing parts supplied by reference TRBV14 and TRBJ1-1, is EAGVTQFPSHSVIEKGQTVTLRCDPISGHDNLYWYRRVMGKEIKFLLHFVKESKQDESGMPNNRFLAERTGGTYSTLKVQPAELEDSGVYFCASSRTGTELTEAFFGQGTRLTVV.

About this clone itself: The sample contains more than one DNA sequence encoding this CDR3. The rearrangement links TRBV9 to TRBJ1-5; 10 nucleotides match TRBD1. Germline trimming cut 4 bases from V and 4 bases from J; bases unmatched to any gene: 8. CDR1 and CDR2 (germline): SGDLS, YYNGEE. The CDR3 is 16 residues long. CDR3 amino acids: CASSPGTGALNQPQHF. In DNA, the CDR3 is TGTGCCAGCAGCCCGGGGACAGGGGCCCTTAATCAGCCCCAGCATTTT.

The chain links TRBV7-3 to TRBJ1-2; unclear D gene. The CDR3 is 13 residues long. CDR1 SGHTA and CDR2 FQGTGA come from the germline V gene. Trimming left V 1 base short and J 8 bases short, with 11 bases between. CDR3 amino acids: CASSLSSGLGYTF. CDR3 DNA sequence: TGTGCCAGCAGCTTAAGTTCCGGGTTAGGCTACACCTTC.

The CDR3 here is CSAGRGAEQYF. Written as DNA, the CDR3 is TGCAGTGCTGGGAGGGGGGCCGAGCAGTACTTC. The chain combines TRBV20-1 with TRBJ2-7; tentatively, D is TRBD2 (7 bases). V dropped 5 bases and J dropped 6 bases, with 11 bases sitting between them. CDR1 is DFQATT and CDR2 is SNEGSKA in the germline V gene (reference sequence). The length of the CDR3 is 11 residues.

CDR3 nucleotide sequence: TGCGCCAGCAGGTCACCAGGGATCGGCGAGCAGTACTTC. It specifies CASRSPGIGEQYF. The V call is TRBV5-1, the J call TRBJ2-7; D might be TRBD1 (5 bases). Germline CDR1 reads SGHRS; CDR2 reads YFSETQ. This CDR3 region has 13 residues. Trimming stripped 5 bases from V and 6 bases from J, with 15 bases between.

This chain links TRBV5-4 with TRBJ1-3, with a possible D match to TRBD1 (6 bases). Looked up from germline, CDR1 is SGHNT and CDR2 is YYREEE (reference sequence). The CDR3 contains 15 residues. V dropped 4 bases and J dropped 2 bases, with 13 bases sitting between them. The CDR3 bases are TGTGCCAGCAGCCCCGGGACACCAACTGGAAACACCATATATTTT. This codes for CASSPGTPTGNTIYF.

The CDR3 loop is CSVVSRPTDEQFF. The CDR3 region has the DNA TGCAGCGTTGTCAGCAGGCCAACCGATGAGCAGTTCTTC. The V call is TRBV29-1, the J call TRBJ2-1; no reliable D call. The CDR3 spans 13 residues. The V and J ends lost 4 bases and 8 bases respectively, with 15 bases between them. Per the germline V gene, CDR1 is SQVTM and CDR2 is ANQGSEA.

Only a few counts were recorded for this clone. The gene calls are TRBV5-4 and TRBJ1-2, with D uncertain. Germline V gene sequence: CDR1 SGHNT, CDR2 YYREEE (reference sequence). This CDR3 contains 13 residues. The V and J ends lost 9 bases and 0 bases respectively, with 12 bases between them. The CDR3 bases are TGTGCCACCGCCGTCCAGTCTAACTATGGCTACACCTTC. Protein product: CATAVQSNYGYTF.

The chain couples TRBV14 to TRBJ1-5; 8 nucleotides agree with TRBD1. Germline V gives CDR1 SGHDN, CDR2 FVKESK. CDR3 length: 15 amino acids. The junction had 5 bases not matched to a gene; V was cut back by 2 bases and J by 5 bases. The CDR3 reads CASSQTGGGHQPQHF. CDR3 nucleotide sequence: TGTGCCAGCAGCCAAACAGGGGGAGGCCATCAGCCCCAGCATTTT. The full variable domain, rest sourced from reference TRBV14 and TRBJ1-5, is EAGVTQFPSHSVIEKGQTVTLRCDPISGHDNLYWYRRVMGKEIKFLLHFVKESKQDESGMPNNRFLAERTGGTYSTLKVQPAELEDSGVYFCASSQTGGGHQPQHFGDGTRLSIL.

The V and J genes are TRBV5-1 and TRBJ1-1; 10 bases are shared with TRBD1. In germline, CDR1 is SGHRS, CDR2 YFSETQ. The CDR3 has 16 amino acids. V was clipped by 3 bases and J by 0 bases; unmatched bases: 5. In DNA form, the CDR3 reads TGCGCCAGCAGCTGGCGGACAGGGGGGCTGAACACTGAAGCTTTCTTT. Amino acid sequence: CASSWRTGGLNTEAFF. Based on the CDR3 plus reference TRBV5-1 and TRBJ1-1, the full variable domain is KAGVTQTPRYLIKTRGQQVTLSCSPISGHRSVSWYQQTPGQGLQFLFEYFSETQRNKGNFPGRFSGRQFSNSRSEMNVSTLELGDSALYLCASSWRTGGLNTEAFFGQGTRLTVV.

This clone was seen only a few times. The chain carries TRBV6-5 and TRBJ2-1, with 8 nucleotides matching TRBD1. The CDR3 contains 16 residues. CDR1 and CDR2 from the germline V gene are MNHEY and SVGAGI. Trimming cost V 1 base and J 6 bases; bases outside gene matches: 8. CDR3 DNA sequence: TGTGCCAGCAGTTACTTTGGGGGACAGGCGATCAATGAGCAGTTCTTC. It codes for CASSYFGGQAINEQFF.